This TCR beta chain was sequenced for a study of OX40 agonist ivuxolimab in advanced cancers. Sequencing used immunoSEQ multiplex PCR; TCRdb keeps in-frame clones, though not all of them. The repertoire holds some 70,000 clones, with under 85% as singletons. V shed 7 bases and J 2 bases; nucleotides not matched to a gene: 5. The CDR3 loop spans 14 amino acids. From germline, CDR1 is MNHEY and CDR2 SVGAGI. The clonotype comes from an adult with an advanced solid tumor such as melanoma, head and neck, liver or kidney cancer. The genes are TRBV6-5 and TRBJ1-1, with 9 bases lining up with TRBD1. Sequenced material: CD4+ or CD8+ T cells sorted from blood, taken in a trial of the OX40 agonist ivuxolimab. The CDR3 DNA reads TGTGCCAGCACCGGACAGGGGCCTAACACTGAAGCTTTCTTT. Protein sequence: CASTGQGPNTEAFF.